The clone carrying this T cell receptor (beta chain) turned up a few times. The sample comes from a study of blood T cell repertoires in COVID-19. Study-level background: Samples taken during acute and convalescent COVID-19 were collected in the United States, Italy and Spain.

V was shortened by 8 bases and J by 5 bases, with 8 bases between the two germline ends. The CDR3 sequence is 11 residues long. Germline CDR1 reads KGHDR; CDR2 reads SFDVKD. Clones were sequenced by immunoSEQ multiplex PCR, and TCRdb holds only the in-frame ones, with some missing. Here the sample spans about 460,000 clones, 70% to 90% being singletons. Sequences were obtained from PBMCs or T cells enriched from blood (not recorded which). This chain joins TRBV24-1 and TRBJ2-5, with no clear D. The clonotype originates from a woman aged 60-70 years who had recovered from COVID-19. The CDR3 loop reads CATKKPETQYF. For the CDR3, the DNA is TGTGCCACCAAAAAGCCGGAGACCCAGTACTTC.